The source of this T cell receptor beta chain is a study of blood T cell repertoires in COVID-19. Trimming stripped 5 bases from V and 1 base from J, with 14 bases between. The CDR3 has 15 amino acids. In germline, CDR1 is MNHEY, CDR2 SVGAGI. The repertoire was sequenced with immunoSEQ multiplex PCR; TCRdb's copy has only in-frame clones and lacks some. Among more than 100,000 clones listed, 88% were seen once. The gene calls are TRBV6-5 and TRBJ1-1; no reliable D call. Sequenced: peripheral blood. This receptor was identified in a man in his 70s with active COVID-19. The CDR3 here is CASSPSPRGNTEAFF. DNA for the CDR3: TGTGCCAGCAGTCCCTCCCCACGGGGGAACACTGAAGCTTTCTTT.